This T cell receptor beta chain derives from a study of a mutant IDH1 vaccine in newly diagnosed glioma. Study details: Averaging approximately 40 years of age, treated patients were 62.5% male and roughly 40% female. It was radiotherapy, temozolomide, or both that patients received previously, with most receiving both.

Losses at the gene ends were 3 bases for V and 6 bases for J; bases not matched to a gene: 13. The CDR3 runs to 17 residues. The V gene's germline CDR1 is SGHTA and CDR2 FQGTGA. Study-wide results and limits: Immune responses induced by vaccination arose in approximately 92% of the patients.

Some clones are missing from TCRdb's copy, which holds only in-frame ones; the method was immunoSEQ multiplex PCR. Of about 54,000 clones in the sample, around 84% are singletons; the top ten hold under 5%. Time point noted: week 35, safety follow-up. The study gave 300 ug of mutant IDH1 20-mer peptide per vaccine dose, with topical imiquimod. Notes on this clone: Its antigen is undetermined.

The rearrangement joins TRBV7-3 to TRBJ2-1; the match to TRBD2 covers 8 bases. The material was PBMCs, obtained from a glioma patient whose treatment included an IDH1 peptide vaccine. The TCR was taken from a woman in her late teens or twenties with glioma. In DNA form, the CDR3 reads TGTGCCAGCAGCTTTGGGATAGAGGCGGGGGGCCTCAATGAGCAGTTCTTC. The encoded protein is CASSFGIEAGGLNEQFF.